This TCR beta chain was profiled in a study of T cells expressing NK-cell markers. Note on this clonotype: Its specificity is not known.

CDR1 is MNHEY, CDR2 SVGEGT, per germline. The CDR3 has 16 residues. Following a re-call of the 5' RACE reads, TCRdb has one entry per CDR3 protein and lacks DNA. This listing includes some 300,000 distinct CDR3 sequences. Overall study results and limits: Roughly six donors carried dominant NKG2C+ clonotypes that made up roughly 1.0-7.0% of their CD8+ T cells. Expanded clones of NKG2C+ T cells had an unclear HCMV specificity.

The sample taken for sequencing was blood T cells: a sorted CD56 or NKG2C T cell subset, CD4+ or CD8+ T cells, or bulk PBMC T cells (not recorded which). The sequence derives from a man younger than 35 in good health. The chain recombines TRBV6-2 or TRBV6-3 with TRBJ2-1; without DNA, the TCRdb call of TRBD2 cannot be checked. This CDR3 reads CASRRPGTSAFNEQFF.